The 27 T cell receptor beta chains below come from one sample, sequenced in a study of PD-1 blockade in classical Hodgkin lymphoma. Brentuximab vedotin exposure varied among the patients, all of whom had relapsed after autologous stem cell transplantation. The table came from immunoSEQ multiplex PCR; TCRdb's copy has only in-frame clones and leaves some out. The data show about 14,000 clones, with about four fifths seen just once and about 20% held by the top ten. The sequences come from peripheral blood mononuclear cells (PBMCs), collected at baseline. Every receptor here comes from a human donor with classical Hodgkin lymphoma.

V and J are TRBV5-1 and TRBJ1-4; D might be TRBD1 (5 bases). The CDR3 totals 12 residues. The germline CDR1 and CDR2 sequences are SGHRS and YFSETQ. V was pared by 1 base and J by 8 bases, with 6 bases between. CDR3 sequence: CASSLQGEKLFF. CDR3 coding DNA: TGCGCCAGCAGCTTGCAGGGCGAAAAACTGTTTTTT.

The chain combines TRBV5-1 with TRBJ1-1; 9 bases agree with TRBD1. The germline V gene has CDR1 SGHRS and CDR2 YFSETQ. Trimming cost V 4 bases and J 5 bases; bases outside gene matches: 12. This CDR3 is 16 amino acids long. Here the CDR3 DNA reads TGCGCCAGCAGCGGTACACAGGGGGCGCGGGGAACTGAAGCTTTCTTT. It translates to CASSGTQGARGTEAFF.

This clone has more than one count but fewer than ten. The CDR3 DNA is TGCGCCAGCAGCCAAGAGTCGGGAAAGCAGTTCTTC. Amino acid sequence: CASSQESGKQFF. The V and J genes are TRBV4-3 and TRBJ2-1; TRBD2 is a possible D gene (5 bases). Germline CDR1 is LGHNA and CDR2 is YSLEER. V was shortened by 0 bases and J by 11 bases, with 8 bases between the two germline ends. CDR3 length equals 12 residues.

The DNA for the CDR3 is TGTGCCAGCAGTGAAGACTATTACAATGAGCAGTTCTTC. Protein product: CASSEDYYNEQFF. The rearrangement joins TRBV2 to TRBJ2-1; D is unclear. This CDR3 contains 13 residues. Germline assignment: CDR1 SNHLY and CDR2 FYNNEI. Deletions cut 1 base from V and 4 bases from J, with 5 bases between.

This clone appeared a single time. The CDR3 sequence: CASSRDSHPGQPQHF. The CDR3, as DNA: TGTGCCAGCTCACGGGACAGTCATCCGGGTCAGCCCCAGCATTTT. V is TRBV2 and J is TRBJ1-5, with 7 nucleotides matching TRBD1. Germline CDR1 SNHLY, CDR2 FYNNEI. The CDR3 length is 15 residues. V was pared by 8 bases and J by 6 bases, with 13 bases of the junction left unmatched.

The chain employs TRBV7-2 and TRBJ2-3; tentative D call: TRBD2 (5 bases). The germline CDR1 and CDR2 sequences are SGHTA and FQGNSA. The V end lost 1 base, the J end lost 11 bases, and 13 bases lay between the germline ends. This CDR3 comprises 13 residues. In DNA form, the CDR3 reads TGTGCCAGCAGCTTAGTTTACAGCCGGGAGCAGTATTTT. The encoded protein is CASSLVYSREQYF.

The V call is TRBV5-4, the J call TRBJ2-7, with 8 bases aligning to TRBD1. The germline V gene has CDR1 SGHNT and CDR2 YYREEE (reference sequence). The V segment lost 3 bases and the J segment 6 bases; nucleotides outside the gene matches: 8. This CDR3 has 14 residues. CDR3 residues: CASSSDRAEIEQYF. The CDR3 DNA follows: TGTGCCAGCAGCTCGGACAGGGCGGAGATCGAGCAGTACTTC.

The CDR3 region is CASTLTGGMDTQYF. The DNA for the CDR3 is TGTGCCAGCACCCTGACAGGGGGCATGGATACGCAGTATTTT. The chain recombines TRBV6-1 with TRBJ2-3; 10 bases match TRBD1. This CDR3 is built from 14 residues. After removal of 7 bases from V and 6 bases from J, the junction contained 7 bases not matched to a gene. Germline-derived CDR1 and CDR2 are MNHNS and SASEGT.

V is TRBV5-1 and J is TRBJ2-7, with no clear D. CDR1 SGHRS and CDR2 YFSETQ come from the germline V gene. The CDR3 has 14 amino acids. V lost 4 bases and J lost 0, with 11 bases in between. The DNA of the CDR3 is TGCGCCAGCAGCCCCCGCAGGAGCTCCTACGAGCAGTACTTC. It specifies CASSPRRSSYEQYF.

The gene calls are TRBV6-6 and TRBJ2-7, with TRBD1 matching 7 bases. This CDR3 is built from 15 residues. With V trimmed by 4 bases and J by 1 base, 7 bases remained unmatched. Germline V gene data show CDR1 as MNHNY and CDR2 as SVGAGI (reference sequence). In DNA, the CDR3 is TGTGCCAGCAGTTCCCCACAACAGGGGTCCTACGAGCAGTACTTC. The encoded protein is CASSSPQQGSYEQYF.

The chain employs TRBV2 and TRBJ1-1, with 7 bases matching TRBD1. V lost 2 bases and J lost 2; bases outside the gene matches: 14. The CDR3 length is 18 residues. Germline lookup yields CDR1 SNHLY and CDR2 FYNNEI. The CDR3 loop reads CASSEPQTGSLVNTEAFF. CDR3 nucleotide sequence: TGTGCCAGCAGTGAACCCCAGACAGGGAGTCTAGTCAACACTGAAGCTTTCTTT.

J is TRBJ1-3 and V is TRBV9; TRBD1 agrees at 9 bases. The CDR3 spans 15 residues. J lost 2 bases, V lost 3 bases, and 3 bases had no gene match. Germline values: CDR1 SGDLS, CDR2 YYNGEE. The CDR3 DNA is TGTGCCAGCAGCGCTAGGACAGGGGCTGGAAACACCATATATTTT. It encodes CASSARTGAGNTIYF.

This clone was counted once. The V and J genes are TRBV18 and TRBJ1-1; no firm D call. Trimming left V 3 bases short and J 3 bases short, with 5 bases between. The length of the CDR3 is 12 residues. Germline CDR1 KGHSH, CDR2 LQKENI. In nucleotides, the CDR3 is TGTGCCAGCTCACCCAGGTACACTGAAGCTTTCTTT. The encoded protein is CASSPRYTEAFF.

This clone occurred a few times. V is TRBV5-6 and J is TRBJ1-1; 8 positions agree with TRBD1. The CDR3 has 16 residues. V gave up 4 bases and J gave up 5 bases; unmatched junction bases: 13. Germline V gives CDR1 SGHDT, CDR2 YYEEEE. The CDR3 protein is CASSRDRRPSGTEAFF. The CDR3 coding sequence is TGTGCCAGCAGCCGGGACAGGCGCCCCAGCGGGACTGAAGCTTTCTTT.

The gene calls are TRBV2 and TRBJ1-5; 10 nucleotides match TRBD1. The CDR3 extends over 15 amino acids. The V segment lost 6 bases and the J segment 2 bases; nucleotides outside the gene matches: 4. In germline, CDR1 is SNHLY, CDR2 FYNNEI. In nucleotides, the CDR3 is TGTGCCAGCAGGGGGGACAGGGGAGGCAATCAGCCCCAGCATTTT. This gives the protein CASRGDRGGNQPQHF.

The J gene is TRBJ2-7, the V gene TRBV19, with 10 nucleotides matching TRBD1. CDR1 is LNHDA and CDR2 is SQIVND in the germline V gene (reference sequence). The junction had 10 bases not matched to a gene; V was cut back by 5 bases and J by 3 bases. The CDR3 covers 16 residues. CDR3: CASSSIPRDRGYEQYF. The CDR3 DNA reads as TGTGCCAGTAGTTCCATCCCCCGGGACAGGGGCTACGAGCAGTACTTC.

The chain uses TRBV18 and TRBJ2-3, with 10 nucleotides matching TRBD2. The CDR3 sequence is 16 residues long. The V gene's germline CDR1 is KGHSH and CDR2 LQKENI. Germline trimming cut 5 bases from V and 3 bases from J; bases unmatched to any gene: 8. The CDR3 protein is CASSSQRGGRTDTQYF. For the CDR3, the DNA is TGTGCCAGCTCATCACAGCGGGGGGGCCGAACAGATACGCAGTATTTT.

The rearrangement links TRBV7-6 to TRBJ1-3, with D maybe TRBD1 (5 bases). V shed 0 bases and J shed 0 bases, with 9 bases lying between them. The CDR3 consists of 16 residues. Germline V gene sequence: CDR1 SGHVS, CDR2 FNYEAQ. The CDR3 loop is CASSLARQSSGNTIYF. In DNA, the CDR3 is TGTGCCAGCAGCTTAGCGAGACAGAGCTCTGGAAACACCATATATTTT. Using reference TRBV7-6 and TRBJ1-3 for the parts outside the CDR3, the full variable domain is GAGVSQSPRYKVTKRGQDVALRCDPISGHVSLYWYRQALGQGPEFLTYFNYEAQQDKSGLPNDRFSAERPEGSISTLTIQRTEQRDSAMYRCASSLARQSSGNTIYFGEGSWLTVV.

The chain uses TRBV18 and TRBJ2-5; tentative D call: TRBD2 (6 bases). Germline V gene sequence: CDR1 KGHSH, CDR2 LQKENI. The CDR3 spans 15 residues. Trimming left V 3 bases short and J 2 bases short, with 13 bases between. For the CDR3, the DNA is TGTGCCAGCTCACCTCGGGGGACGTCGCAAGAGACCCAGTACTTC. The encoded protein is CASSPRGTSQETQYF.

This clone was observed once. This chain uses TRBV6-5 with TRBJ1-1; weak D call: TRBD1 (5 bases). The V and J ends lost 5 bases and 0 bases respectively, with 13 bases between them. The CDR3 is made up of 15 amino acids. The germline gives CDR1 MNHEY, CDR2 SVGAGI. The CDR3 DNA is TGTGCCAGCAGTGTGGGGGGAGGCATGAACACTGAAGCTTTCTTT. Protein sequence: CASSVGGGMNTEAFF.

This clone was recorded a few times. The CDR3 here is CASSQLGGTEAFF. The CDR3 DNA follows: TGTGCCAGCAGCCAATTAGGGGGCACTGAAGCTTTCTTT. The chain joins TRBV16 to TRBJ1-1; D may be TRBD1 (6 bases). CDR3 size: 13 residues. The ends were cut back, 1 base at V and 4 bases at J, with 7 bases in the middle. Germline V gene data show CDR1 as KGHSY and CDR2 as FQNENV.

J is TRBJ2-1 and V is TRBV19; D perhaps matches TRBD2 (6 bases). The germline gives CDR1 LNHDA, CDR2 SQIVND (reference sequence). The CDR3 loop spans 15 amino acids. Trimming shortened V by 7 bases and J by 8 bases, and 21 bases separated the two germline ends. The CDR3 loop reads CASTFRVRGGDEQFF. CDR3 sequence (DNA): TGTGCCAGTACCTTCCGGGTTAGGGGCGGGGATGAGCAGTTCTTC.

The chain has TRBV27 and TRBJ1-2, with a weak D call TRBD1 (6 bases). This CDR3 spans 15 amino acids. From germline, CDR1 is MNHEY and CDR2 SMNVEV (reference sequence). Between the trimmed V and J ends, which lost 0 bases and 3 bases, there was a span of 11 bases. The CDR3, as DNA: TGTGCCAGCAGTTTATCCACAGGGAGGCACTATGGCTACACCTTC. It specifies CASSLSTGRHYGYTF.

The chain recombines TRBV7-8 with TRBJ2-7; D possibly corresponds to TRBD2 (5 bases). The CDR3 covers 15 residues. Germline values: CDR1 SGHVS, CDR2 FQNEAQ. V was clipped by 1 base and J by 2 bases, with 12 bases between them. The CDR3 sequence: CASSLVEGPTYEQYF. For the CDR3, the DNA is TGTGCCAGCAGCTTAGTCGAGGGCCCTACCTACGAGCAGTACTTC. The full variable domain, its missing parts supplied by reference TRBV7-8 and TRBJ2-7, is GAGVSQSPRYKVAKRGQDVALRCDPISGHVSLFWYQQALGQGPEFLTYFQNEAQLDKSGLPSDRFFAERPEGSVSTLKIQRTQQEDSAVYLCASSLVEGPTYEQYFGPGTRLTVT.

The V gene is TRBV5-1, the J gene TRBJ2-5; a possible D gene is TRBD1 (6 bases). Looked up from germline, CDR1 is SGHRS and CDR2 is YFSETQ. CDR3 length: 13 residues. Trimming removed 6 bases at V and 2 bases at J, with 11 bases between. CDR3 amino acids: CASKDRRQETQYF. The CDR3 nucleotides are TGCGCCAGCAAAGACAGGAGGCAAGAGACCCAGTACTTC.

The rearrangement uses TRBV10-2 and TRBJ2-5, with TRBD2 identical over 9 bases. Germline V lookup: CDR1 WSHSY, CDR2 SAAADI. Trimming at V came to 4 bases and at J to 5 bases, leaving 8 bases not matched to a gene. This CDR3 spans 15 amino acids. This CDR3 is CASSGVTSGGETQYF. The CDR3 DNA follows: TGCGCCAGCAGTGGGGTGACTAGCGGCGGGGAGACCCAGTACTTC.

The chain has TRBV2 and TRBJ1-5; no reliable D call. V was pared by 5 bases and J by 6 bases, with 14 bases between. The CDR3 covers 14 residues. CDR1 SNHLY and CDR2 FYNNEI come from the germline V gene. Written as DNA, the CDR3 is TGTGCCAGCAGTCGGCAGGTAGACCCTCAGCCCCAGCATTTT. Protein product: CASSRQVDPQPQHF.